A single sample gave rise to the 10 T cell receptor beta chains below, sequenced in a study of T cell responses to AZD1222 COVID-19 vaccine. Libraries were prepared by immunoSEQ multiplex PCR; TCRdb keeps only in-frame clonotypes and omits some of them. The top ten clones hold roughly an eighth of a sample with about 84,000 clones, approximately 85% of them seen once. The source was peripheral blood, collected 28 days after the second AZD1222 dose. The receptors originated from an adult who received the AZD1222 COVID-19 vaccine.

The rearrangement joins TRBV7-2 to TRBJ2-7; maybe TRBD1 (6 bases). CDR3 size: 13 residues. CDR1 is SGHTA, CDR2 FQGNSA, per germline. V lost 0 bases and J lost 7, with 10 bases in between. CDR3 nucleotide sequence: TGTGCCAGCAGCTTAGCCTCTCAGGGGGAGCAGTACTTC. It encodes CASSLASQGEQYF.

The rearrangement uses TRBV10-3 and TRBJ1-6; D not resolved. The V and J ends lost 10 bases and 3 bases respectively, with 10 bases between them. CDR1 is ENHRY, CDR2 SYGVKD, per germline. The CDR3 has 13 residues. CDR3 DNA: TGTGCCACCGGACGGGTCTATAATTCACCCCTCCACTTT. Amino acid sequence: CATGRVYNSPLHF.

The V call is TRBV7-9, the J call TRBJ1-2, with a tentative D call TRBD1 (5 bases). The V gene's germline CDR1 is SEHNR and CDR2 FQNEAQ (reference sequence). The CDR3 is 14 amino acids. Trimming pared 1 base from V and 9 bases from J, leaving 15 bases between. The chain's CDR3 is CASSLEGRSGSYTF. CDR3 bases: TGTGCCAGCAGCTTAGAGGGGAGGTCCGGGAGCTACACCTTC.

V usage is TRBV5-1 and J usage is TRBJ2-2, with 7 nucleotides matching TRBD1. CDR1 SGHRS and CDR2 YFSETQ come from the germline V gene. J lost 7 bases, V lost 4 bases, and 7 bases had no gene match. The CDR3 totals 14 residues. The CDR3 loop is CASSAQDRVGELFF. CDR3 coding DNA: TGCGCCAGCAGCGCCCAAGACAGGGTCGGGGAGCTGTTTTTT.

The CDR3 spells CAWGKGGETQYF. For the CDR3, the DNA is TGTGCCTGGGGTAAGGGGGGAGAGACCCAGTACTTC. The genes are TRBV30 and TRBJ2-5, with D perhaps TRBD1 or TRBD2 (6 bases each). This CDR3 has 12 residues. V gave up 5 bases and J gave up 4 bases, with 11 bases separating them. CDR1 is GTSNPN and CDR2 is SVGIG in the germline V gene (reference sequence).

The V gene is TRBV27, the J gene TRBJ2-2; no clear D gene. Germline V gene sequence: CDR1 MNHEY, CDR2 SMNVEV (reference sequence). This CDR3 has 15 amino acids. V lost 6 bases, J lost 2 bases, and 13 bases lay in between. DNA for the CDR3: TGTGCCAGCAGACTTGGGATATTTAACACCGGGGAGCTGTTTTTT. Encoded protein: CASRLGIFNTGELFF.

The chain joins TRBV18 to TRBJ1-1; D is perhaps TRBD1 (6 bases). Trimming took 3 bases from V and 10 from J, leaving 15 bases between them. The CDR3 contains 13 residues. Germline loops: CDR1 KGHSH, CDR2 LQKENI. The CDR3 DNA reads TGTGCCAGCTCACCCGAACAGGGCTTGGCAGCTTTCTTT. Protein: CASSPEQGLAAFF. Full variable domain (missing parts from reference TRBV18 and TRBJ1-1): NAGVMQNPRHLVRRRGQEARLRCSPMKGHSHVYWYRQLPEEGLKFMVYLQKENIIDESGMPKERFSAEFPKEGPSILRIQQVVRGDSAAYFCASSPEQGLAAFFGQGTRLTVV.

The chain uses TRBV7-9 and TRBJ2-5, with 12 positions matching TRBD2. V shed 6 bases and J 5 bases; nucleotides not matched to a gene: 7. The CDR3 consists of 15 residues. Germline loops: CDR1 SEHNR, CDR2 FQNEAQ (reference sequence). CDR3 sequence reads: CASRATSGSFETQYF. DNA of the CDR3: TGTGCCAGCAGGGCGACTAGCGGGAGTTTTGAGACCCAGTACTTC.

The chain recombines TRBV12-5 with TRBJ1-1; D uncertain. The V end was cut by 1 base, the J end by 0 bases, with 6 bases between. Germline CDR1 is LGHNT and CDR2 is FRNRAP. CDR3 length equals 14 residues. The CDR3 DNA is TGTGCTAGTGGTTTGGCCCTTTTGAACACTGAAGCTTTCTTT. Protein sequence: CASGLALLNTEAFF.

The V gene is TRBV9, the J gene TRBJ2-5; D is tentatively TRBD1 or TRBD2 (5 bases each). This CDR3 is 16 amino acids long. CDR1 is SGDLS, CDR2 YYNGEE, per germline. Between the trimmed V and J ends, which lost 3 bases and 2 bases, there was a span of 17 bases. The CDR3 sequence: CASSGRTPGPQETQYF. DNA of the CDR3: TGTGCCAGCAGCGGAAGGACCCCGGGGCCGCAAGAGACCCAGTACTTC.